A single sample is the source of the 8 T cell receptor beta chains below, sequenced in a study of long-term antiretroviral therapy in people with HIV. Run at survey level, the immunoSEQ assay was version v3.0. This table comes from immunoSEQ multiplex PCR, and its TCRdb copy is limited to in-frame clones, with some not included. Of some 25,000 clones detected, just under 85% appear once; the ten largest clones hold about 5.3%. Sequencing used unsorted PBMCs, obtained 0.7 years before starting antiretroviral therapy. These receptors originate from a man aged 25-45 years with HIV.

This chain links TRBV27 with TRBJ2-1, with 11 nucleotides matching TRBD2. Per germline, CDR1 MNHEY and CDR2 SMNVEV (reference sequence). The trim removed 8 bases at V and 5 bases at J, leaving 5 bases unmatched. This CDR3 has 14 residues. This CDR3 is CASRLAGGHNEQFF. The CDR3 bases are TGTGCCAGCCGTCTAGCGGGAGGCCACAATGAGCAGTTCTTC.

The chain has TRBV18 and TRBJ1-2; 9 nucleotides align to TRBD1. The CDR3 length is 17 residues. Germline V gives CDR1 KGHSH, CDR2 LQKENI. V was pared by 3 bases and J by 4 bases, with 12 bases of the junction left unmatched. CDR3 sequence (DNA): TGTGCCAGCTCACCTTCGCCCGGGGACAGGGCTTCCTATGGCTACACCTTC. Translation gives CASSPSPGDRASYGYTF.

The CDR3 region is CASSRTGGRQPQHF. CDR3 DNA sequence: TGTGCCAGCAGTCGCACAGGGGGTAGGCAGCCCCAGCATTTT. The rearrangement joins TRBV6-6 to TRBJ1-5; 8 bases are a match to TRBD1. Unmatched junction bases numbered 7, after V lost 5 bases and J lost 7 bases. This CDR3 spans 14 amino acids. Germline lookup yields CDR1 MNHNY and CDR2 SVGAGI (reference sequence).

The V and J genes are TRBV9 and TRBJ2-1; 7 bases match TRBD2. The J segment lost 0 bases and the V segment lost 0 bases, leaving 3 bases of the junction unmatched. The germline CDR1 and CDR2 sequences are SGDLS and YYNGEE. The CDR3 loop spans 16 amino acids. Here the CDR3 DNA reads TGTGCCAGCAGCGTAGATGGCGGGAGCTCCTACAATGAGCAGTTCTTC. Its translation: CASSVDGGSSYNEQFF.

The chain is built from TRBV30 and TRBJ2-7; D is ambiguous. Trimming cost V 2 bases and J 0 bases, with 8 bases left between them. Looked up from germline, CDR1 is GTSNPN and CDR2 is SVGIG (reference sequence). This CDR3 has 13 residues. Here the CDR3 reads CAWSWVRSYEQYF. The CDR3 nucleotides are TGTGCCTGGAGTTGGGTTCGCTCCTACGAGCAGTACTTC.

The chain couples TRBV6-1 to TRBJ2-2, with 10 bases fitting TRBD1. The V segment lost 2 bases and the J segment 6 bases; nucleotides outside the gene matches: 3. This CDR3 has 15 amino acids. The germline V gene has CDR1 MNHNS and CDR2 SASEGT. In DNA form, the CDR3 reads TGTGCCAGCAGTGAATATGGACAGGGGGCCGGGGAGCTGTTTTTT. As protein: CASSEYGQGAGELFF.

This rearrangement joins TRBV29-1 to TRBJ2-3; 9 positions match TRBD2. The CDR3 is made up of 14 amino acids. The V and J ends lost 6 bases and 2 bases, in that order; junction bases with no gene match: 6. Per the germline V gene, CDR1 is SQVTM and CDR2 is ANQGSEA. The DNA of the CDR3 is TGCAGCGTGGGACTAGCAGGAATCACAGATACGCAGTATTTT. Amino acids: CSVGLAGITDTQYF.

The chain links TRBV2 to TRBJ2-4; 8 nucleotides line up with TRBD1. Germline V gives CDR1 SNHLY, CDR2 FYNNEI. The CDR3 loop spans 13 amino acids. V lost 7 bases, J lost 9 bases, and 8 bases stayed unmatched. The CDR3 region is CASTGTGVAIQYF. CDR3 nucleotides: TGTGCCAGCACCGGGACAGGCGTTGCCATTCAGTACTTC.